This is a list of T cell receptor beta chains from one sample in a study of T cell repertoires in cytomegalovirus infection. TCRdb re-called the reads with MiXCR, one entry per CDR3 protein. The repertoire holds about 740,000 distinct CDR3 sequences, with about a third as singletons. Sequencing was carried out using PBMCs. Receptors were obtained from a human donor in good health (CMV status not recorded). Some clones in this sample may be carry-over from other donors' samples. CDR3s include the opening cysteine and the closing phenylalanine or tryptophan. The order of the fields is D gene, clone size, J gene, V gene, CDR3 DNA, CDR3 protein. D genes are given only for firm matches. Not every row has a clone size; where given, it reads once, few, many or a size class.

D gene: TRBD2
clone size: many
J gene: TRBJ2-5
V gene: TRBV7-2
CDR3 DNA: TGTGCCAGCAGCTTAGCAAGACTAGCGGACGTTGGCCAGTACTTC
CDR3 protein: CASSLARLADVGQYF

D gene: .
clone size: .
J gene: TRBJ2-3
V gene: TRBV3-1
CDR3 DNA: TGTGCCAGCAGCCAAGACGGGGGGCCCTCAGATACGCAGTATTTT
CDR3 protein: CASSQDGGPSDTQYF

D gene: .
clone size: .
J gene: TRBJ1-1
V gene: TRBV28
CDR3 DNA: TGTGCCAGCAGGTACACAGGGAGGAGGGACACTGAAGCTTTCTTT
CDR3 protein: CASRYTGRRDTEAFF

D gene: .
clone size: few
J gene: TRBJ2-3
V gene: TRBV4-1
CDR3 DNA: TGCGCCAGCAGCCAGGGACTTAACACAGATACGCAGTATTTT
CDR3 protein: CASSQGLNTDTQYF

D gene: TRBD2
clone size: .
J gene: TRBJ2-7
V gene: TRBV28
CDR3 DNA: TGTGCCAGCAGTTTAAGACCAGCGGGGAAGTACGAGCAGTACTTC
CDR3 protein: CASSLRPAGKYEQYF

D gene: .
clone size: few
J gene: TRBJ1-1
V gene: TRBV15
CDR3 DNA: TGTGCCACCAGCGTAGACCAGGGACCCTTACCGAACACTGAAGCTTTCTTT
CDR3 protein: CATSVDQGPLPNTEAFF

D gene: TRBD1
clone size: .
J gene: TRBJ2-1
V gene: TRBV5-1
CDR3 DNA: TGCGCCAGCAGCTTAAAGGGATCGATGGACAGGCATCTCCGTTTAGGGAATGAGCAGTTCTTC
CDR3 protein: CASSLKGSMDRHLRLGNEQFF

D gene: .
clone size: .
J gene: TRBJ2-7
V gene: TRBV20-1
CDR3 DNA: TGCAGTGCTACGTCGGCGAGTGGACAAGAACCCTACGAGCAGTACTTC
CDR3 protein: CSATSASGQEPYEQYF

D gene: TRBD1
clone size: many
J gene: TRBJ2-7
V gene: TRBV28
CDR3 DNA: TGTGCCACCCAGGGACAGCTGTACGAGCAGTACTTC
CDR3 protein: CATQGQLYEQYF

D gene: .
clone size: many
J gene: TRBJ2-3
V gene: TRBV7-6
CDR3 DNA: TGTGCCAGCAGCTCCATTACGGCAGATACGCAGTATTTT
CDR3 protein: CASSSITADTQYF

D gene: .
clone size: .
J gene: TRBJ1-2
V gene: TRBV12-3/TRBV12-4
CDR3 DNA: TGTGCCAGCAGACTACAGGATAACTATGGCTACACCTTC
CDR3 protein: CASRLQDNYGYTF

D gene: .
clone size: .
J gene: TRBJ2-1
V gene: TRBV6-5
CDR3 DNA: TGTGCCACCACTAAGAGGAGGGCCTTAGGTTTAGGATCCTACAATGAGCAGTTCTTC
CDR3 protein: CATTKRRALGLGSYNEQFF

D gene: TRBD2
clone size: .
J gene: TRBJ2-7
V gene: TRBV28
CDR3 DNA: TGTGCCACCCTTCCGGGACTAGCGGTCTACGAGCAGTACTTC
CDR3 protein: CATLPGLAVYEQYF

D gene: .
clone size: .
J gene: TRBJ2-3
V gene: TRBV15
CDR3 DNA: TGTGCCACCAGCAGAGATCTTAGCGGAACAACTAGCACAGATACGCAGTATTTT
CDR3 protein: CATSRDLSGTTSTDTQYF

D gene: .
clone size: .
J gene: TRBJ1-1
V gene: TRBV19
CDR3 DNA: TGTGCCAGTACCCAACAGGGAAGCAACACTGAAGCTTTCTTT
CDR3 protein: CASTQQGSNTEAFF

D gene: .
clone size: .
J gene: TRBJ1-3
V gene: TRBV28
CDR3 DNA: TGTGCCAGCAGTCGGGGGCCAAGCAGGATGTTGGACACCATATATTTT
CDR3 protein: CASSRGPSRMLDTIYF

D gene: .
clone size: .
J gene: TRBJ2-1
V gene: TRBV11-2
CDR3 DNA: TGTGCCAGCAGCCACGGGGGATACAATGAGCAGTTCTTC
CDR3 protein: CASSHGGYNEQFF

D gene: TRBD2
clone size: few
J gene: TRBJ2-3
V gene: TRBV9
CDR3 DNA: TGTGCCAGCAGCGTAGGGAGTAGCGGGGGGACAGATACGCAGTATTTT
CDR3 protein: CASSVGSSGGTDTQYF

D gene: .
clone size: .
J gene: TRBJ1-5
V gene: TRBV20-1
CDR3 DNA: TGCAGTGCTCCGTTACAGGGTGGTGGCAATCAGCCCCAGCATTTT
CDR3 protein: CSAPLQGGGNQPQHF

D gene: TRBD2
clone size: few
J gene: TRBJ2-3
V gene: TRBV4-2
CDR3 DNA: TGTGCCAGCAGCCCGCGTCCGGGACTAGCGGGGGATACGCAGTATTTT
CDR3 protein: CASSPRPGLAGDTQYF

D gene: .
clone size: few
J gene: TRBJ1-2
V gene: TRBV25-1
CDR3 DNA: TGTGCCAGCAGTGTACAGGAAAACTATGGCTACACCTTC
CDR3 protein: CASSVQENYGYTF

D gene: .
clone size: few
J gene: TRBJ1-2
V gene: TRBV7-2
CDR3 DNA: TGTGCCAGCAGCCCCACGCGGGGAAACTATGGCTACACCTTC
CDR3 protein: CASSPTRGNYGYTF

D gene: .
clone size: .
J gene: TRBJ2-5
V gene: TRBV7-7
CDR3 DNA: TGTGCTAGCAGCTTATCGCTCTTACCAGGGACCCAGTACTTC
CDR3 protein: CASSLSLLPGTQYF

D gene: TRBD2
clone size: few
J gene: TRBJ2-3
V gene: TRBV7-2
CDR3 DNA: TGTGCCAGCAGCTCGGAATTGGGACTAGCGGGGTTGAATACGCAGTATTTT
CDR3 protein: CASSSELGLAGLNTQYF

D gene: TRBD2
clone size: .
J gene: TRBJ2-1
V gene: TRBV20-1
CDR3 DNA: TGCAGTGCTTTTTTAGGTGGGACTAGCCGAGCCTACAATGAGCAGTTCTTC
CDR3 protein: CSAFLGGTSRAYNEQFF

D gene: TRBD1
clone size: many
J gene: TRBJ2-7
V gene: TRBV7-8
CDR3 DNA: TGTGCCAGCAGCGTCACGACAGGGGGCTCCTACGAGCAGTACTTC
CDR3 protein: CASSVTTGGSYEQYF

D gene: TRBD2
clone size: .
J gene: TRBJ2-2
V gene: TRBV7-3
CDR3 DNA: TGTGCCAGCAGCCATACTAGCGGGTACACCGGGGAGCTGTTTTTT
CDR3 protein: CASSHTSGYTGELFF

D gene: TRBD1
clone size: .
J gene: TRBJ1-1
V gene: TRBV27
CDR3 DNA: TGTGCCAGCAGGGGGACAGGGCTCACTGAAGCTTTCTTT
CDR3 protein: CASRGTGLTEAFF

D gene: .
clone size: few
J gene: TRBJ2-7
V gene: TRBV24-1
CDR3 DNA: TGTGCCACCAGTGATGCCGGGTCCTCTAAATACGAGCAGTACTTC
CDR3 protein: CATSDAGSSKYEQYF

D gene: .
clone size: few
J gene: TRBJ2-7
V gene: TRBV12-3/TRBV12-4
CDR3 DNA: TGTGCCAGCAGTTGGGGCCCCAGAAAGTACTTC
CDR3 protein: CASSWGPRKYF

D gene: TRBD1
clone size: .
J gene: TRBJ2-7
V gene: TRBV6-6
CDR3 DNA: TGTGCCAGCAGGGGACAGGGGGATTTAAGCGAGCAGTACTTC
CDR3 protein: CASRGQGDLSEQYF

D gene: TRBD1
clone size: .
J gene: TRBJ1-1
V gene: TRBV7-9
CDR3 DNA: TGTGCCAGCAGCTTAGGGGGACAGGGGATTGAAGCTTTCTTT
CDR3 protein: CASSLGGQGIEAFF

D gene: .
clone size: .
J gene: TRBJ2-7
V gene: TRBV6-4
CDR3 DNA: TGTGCCAGCAGTGACTCGGGGCGCTCGGTGAGGACCTACGAGCAGTACTTC
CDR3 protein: CASSDSGRSVRTYEQYF

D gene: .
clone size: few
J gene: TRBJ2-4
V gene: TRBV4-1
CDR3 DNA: TGCGCCAGCAGCCAAGCGACAGGGAGGGCCAAAAACATTCAGTACTTC
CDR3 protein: CASSQATGRAKNIQYF

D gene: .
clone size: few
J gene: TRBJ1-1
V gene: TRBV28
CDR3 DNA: TGTGCCAGCAGTTTTGTGGGCCGGGGGGACGGAGCTTTCTTT
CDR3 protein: CASSFVGRGDGAFF

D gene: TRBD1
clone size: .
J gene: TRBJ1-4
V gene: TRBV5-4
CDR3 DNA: TGTGCCAGCAGCTCTAGGGGGACAGCTAATGAAAAACTGTTTTTT
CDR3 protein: CASSSRGTANEKLFF

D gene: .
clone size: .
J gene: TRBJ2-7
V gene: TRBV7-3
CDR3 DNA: TGTGCCAGCAGCTTAACGGGCAGCTCAGGCGAGCAGTACTTC
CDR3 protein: CASSLTGSSGEQYF

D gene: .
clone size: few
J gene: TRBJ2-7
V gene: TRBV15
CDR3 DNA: TGTGCCACCAGCAGAGACGGGAAGGGAGAAGAATTTCCCTACGAGCAGTACTTC
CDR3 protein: CATSRDGKGEEFPYEQYF

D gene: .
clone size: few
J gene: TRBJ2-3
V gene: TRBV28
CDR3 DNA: TGTGCCAGCAGAGCCCCCAGCACAGATACGCAGTATTTT
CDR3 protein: CASRAPSTDTQYF

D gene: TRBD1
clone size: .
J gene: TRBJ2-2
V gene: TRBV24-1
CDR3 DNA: TGTGCCACCAGTGATACGGGACAGACAAAGAACACCGGGGAGCTGTTTTTT
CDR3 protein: CATSDTGQTKNTGELFF

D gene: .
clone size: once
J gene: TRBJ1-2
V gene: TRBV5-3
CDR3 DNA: TGTGCCAGAAGCTTGGGGCAGGGAGCCTCCTCGGATGGCTACACCTTC
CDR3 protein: CARSLGQGASSDGYTF

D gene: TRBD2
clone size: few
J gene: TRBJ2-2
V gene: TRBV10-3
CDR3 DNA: TGTGCCACCCGGACTAGCGCCGGGGAGCTGTTTTTT
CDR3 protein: CATRTSAGELFF

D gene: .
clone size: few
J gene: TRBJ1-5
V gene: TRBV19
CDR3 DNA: TGTGCCAGTACAGGAAGCAATCAGCCCCAGCATTTT
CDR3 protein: CASTGSNQPQHF

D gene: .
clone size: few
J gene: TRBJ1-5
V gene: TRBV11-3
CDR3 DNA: TGTGCCAGCACCCAGGGCTTCTGCAATCAGCCCCAGCATTTT
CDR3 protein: CASTQGFCNQPQHF

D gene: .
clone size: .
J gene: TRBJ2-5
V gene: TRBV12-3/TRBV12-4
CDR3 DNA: TGTGCCAGCAGTTTTTCTTTCCCGTTGGGGGCCCAAGAGACCCAGTACTTC
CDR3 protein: CASSFSFPLGAQETQYF